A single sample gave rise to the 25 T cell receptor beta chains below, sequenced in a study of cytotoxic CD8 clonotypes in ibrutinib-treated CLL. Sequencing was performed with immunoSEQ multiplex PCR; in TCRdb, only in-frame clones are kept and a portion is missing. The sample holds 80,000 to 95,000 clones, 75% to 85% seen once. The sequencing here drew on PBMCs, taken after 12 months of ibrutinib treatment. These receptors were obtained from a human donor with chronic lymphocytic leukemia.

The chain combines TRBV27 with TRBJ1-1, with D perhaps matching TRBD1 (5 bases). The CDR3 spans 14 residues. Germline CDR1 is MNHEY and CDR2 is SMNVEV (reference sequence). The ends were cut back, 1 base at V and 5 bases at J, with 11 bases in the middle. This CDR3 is CASSLWGGRTEAFF. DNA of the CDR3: TGTGCCAGCAGTTTATGGGGGGGGAGGACTGAAGCTTTCTTT.

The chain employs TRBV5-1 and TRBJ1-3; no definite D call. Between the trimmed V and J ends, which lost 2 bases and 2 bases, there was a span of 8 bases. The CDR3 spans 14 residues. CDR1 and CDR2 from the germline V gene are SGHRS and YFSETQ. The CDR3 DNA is TGCGCCAGCAGCTTAGGGTCGGCTGGAAACACCATATATTTT. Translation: CASSLGSAGNTIYF.

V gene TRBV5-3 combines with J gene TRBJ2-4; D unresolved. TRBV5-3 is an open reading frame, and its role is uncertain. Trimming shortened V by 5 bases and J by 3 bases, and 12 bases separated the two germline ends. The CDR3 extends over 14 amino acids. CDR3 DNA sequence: TGTGCCAGAAGAACCGGGCCCAACAAAAACATTCAGTACTTC. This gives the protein CARRTGPNKNIQYF.

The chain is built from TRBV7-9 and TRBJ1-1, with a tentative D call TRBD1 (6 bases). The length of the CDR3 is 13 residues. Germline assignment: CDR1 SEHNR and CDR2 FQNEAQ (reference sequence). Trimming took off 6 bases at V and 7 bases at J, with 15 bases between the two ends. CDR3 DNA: TGTGCCAGCAGTCGCGATCTAGGGGGTGAAGCTTTCTTT. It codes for CASSRDLGGEAFF.

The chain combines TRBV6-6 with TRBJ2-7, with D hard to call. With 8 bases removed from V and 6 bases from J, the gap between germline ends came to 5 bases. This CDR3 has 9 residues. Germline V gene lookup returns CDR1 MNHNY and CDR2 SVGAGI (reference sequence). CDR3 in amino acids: CASGREQYF. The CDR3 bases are TGTGCCAGCGGGCGCGAGCAGTACTTC.

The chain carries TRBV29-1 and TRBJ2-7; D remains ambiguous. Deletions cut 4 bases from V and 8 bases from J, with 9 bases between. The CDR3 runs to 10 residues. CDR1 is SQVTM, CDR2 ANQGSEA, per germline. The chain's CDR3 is CSVGGEKQYF. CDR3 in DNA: TGCAGCGTTGGTGGAGAAAAGCAGTACTTC.

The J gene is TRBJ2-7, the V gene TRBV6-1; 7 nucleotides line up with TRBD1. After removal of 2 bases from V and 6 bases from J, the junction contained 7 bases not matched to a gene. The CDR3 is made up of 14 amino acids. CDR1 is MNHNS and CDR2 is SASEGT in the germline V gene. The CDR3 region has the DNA TGTGCCAGCAGTGAATCAGGGGGTCGGCCCGAGCAGTACTTC. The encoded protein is CASSESGGRPEQYF.

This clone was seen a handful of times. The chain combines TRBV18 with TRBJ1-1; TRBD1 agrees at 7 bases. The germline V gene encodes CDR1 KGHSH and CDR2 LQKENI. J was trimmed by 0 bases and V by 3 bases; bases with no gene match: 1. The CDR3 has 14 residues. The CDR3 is CASSPTGMNTEAFF. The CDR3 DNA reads TGTGCCAGCTCACCGACAGGGATGAACACTGAAGCTTTCTTT. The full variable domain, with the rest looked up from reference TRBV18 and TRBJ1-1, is NAGVMQNPRHLVRRRGQEARLRCSPMKGHSHVYWYRQLPEEGLKFMVYLQKENIIDESGMPKERFSAEFPKEGPSILRIQQVVRGDSAAYFCASSPTGMNTEAFFGQGTRLTVV.

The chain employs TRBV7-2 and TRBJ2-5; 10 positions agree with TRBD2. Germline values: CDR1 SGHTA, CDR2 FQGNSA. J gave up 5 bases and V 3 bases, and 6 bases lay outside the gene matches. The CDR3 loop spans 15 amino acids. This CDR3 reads CASSFVSGGWETQYF. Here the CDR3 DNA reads TGTGCCAGCAGCTTTGTTAGCGGGGGGTGGGAGACCCAGTACTTC. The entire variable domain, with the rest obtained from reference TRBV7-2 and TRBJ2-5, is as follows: GAGVSQSPSNKVTEKGKDVELRCDPISGHTALYWYRQSLGQGLEFLIYFQGNSAPDKSGLPSDRFSAERTGGSVSTLTIQRTQQEDSAVYLCASSFVSGGWETQYFGPGTRLLVL.

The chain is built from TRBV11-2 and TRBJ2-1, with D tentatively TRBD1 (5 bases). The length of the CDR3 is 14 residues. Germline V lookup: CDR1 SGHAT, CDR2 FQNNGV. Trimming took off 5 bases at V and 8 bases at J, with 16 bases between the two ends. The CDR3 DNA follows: TGTGCCAGCAGCCCCACAGGCCAGTTCCATGAGCAGTTCTTC. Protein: CASSPTGQFHEQFF.

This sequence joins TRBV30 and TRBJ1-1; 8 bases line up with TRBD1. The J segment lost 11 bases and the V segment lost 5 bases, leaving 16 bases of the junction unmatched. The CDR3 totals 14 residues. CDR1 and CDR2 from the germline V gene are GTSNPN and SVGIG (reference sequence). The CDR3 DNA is TGTGCCTGGGGAGCCTGGACAGGGACTGCGGCTGCTTTCTTT. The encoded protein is CAWGAWTGTAAAFF.

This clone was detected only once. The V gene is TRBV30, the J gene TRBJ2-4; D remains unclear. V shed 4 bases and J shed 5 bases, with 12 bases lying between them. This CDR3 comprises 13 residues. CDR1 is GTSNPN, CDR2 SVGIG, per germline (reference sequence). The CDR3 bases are TGTGCCTGGACTTCGGGCCCAGAAAACATTCAGTACTTC. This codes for CAWTSGPENIQYF.

CDR3 residues: CASADWGRGTGELFF. The CDR3 coding sequence is TGTGCCAGCGCCGATTGGGGACGGGGCACCGGGGAGCTGTTTTTT. This chain joins TRBV7-2 and TRBJ2-2; D may match TRBD1 or TRBD2 (5 bases each). V lost 8 bases and J lost 4, with 17 bases in between. From germline, CDR1 is SGHTA and CDR2 FQGNSA. CDR3 length equals 15 residues.

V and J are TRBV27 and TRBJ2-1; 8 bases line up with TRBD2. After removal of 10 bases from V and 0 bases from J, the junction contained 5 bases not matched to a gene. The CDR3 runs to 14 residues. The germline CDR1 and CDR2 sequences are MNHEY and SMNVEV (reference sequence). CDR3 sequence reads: CATGGDSSYNEQFF. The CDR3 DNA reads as TGTGCCACCGGGGGGGATAGCTCCTACAATGAGCAGTTCTTC.

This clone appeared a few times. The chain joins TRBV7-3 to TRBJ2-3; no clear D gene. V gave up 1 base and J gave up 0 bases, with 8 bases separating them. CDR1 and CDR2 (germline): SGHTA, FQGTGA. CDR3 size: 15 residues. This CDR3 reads CASSLMGRSTDTQYF. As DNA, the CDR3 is TGTGCCAGCAGCTTAATGGGCAGGAGCACAGATACGCAGTATTTT.

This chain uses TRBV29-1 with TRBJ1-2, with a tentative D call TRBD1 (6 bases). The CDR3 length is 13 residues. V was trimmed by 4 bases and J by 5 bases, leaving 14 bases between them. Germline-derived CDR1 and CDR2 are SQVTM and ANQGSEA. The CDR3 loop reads CSVGGQGGYGYTF. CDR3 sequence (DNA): TGCAGCGTTGGGGGGCAGGGTGGGTATGGCTACACCTTC.

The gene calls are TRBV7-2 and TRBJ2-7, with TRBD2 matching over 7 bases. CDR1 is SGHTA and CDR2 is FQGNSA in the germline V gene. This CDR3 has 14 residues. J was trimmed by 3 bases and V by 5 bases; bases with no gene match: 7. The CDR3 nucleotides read TGTGCCAGCAGCCACAGTAGCGGGTTCTACGAGCAGTACTTC. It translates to CASSHSSGFYEQYF.

The CDR3 reads CASSPRTRGDEQYF. The CDR3 coding sequence is TGTGCCAGCTCACCCCGGACGCGTGGGGACGAGCAGTACTTC. V usage is TRBV18 and J usage is TRBJ2-7; D not resolved. Germline CDR1 and CDR2: KGHSH and LQKENI. This CDR3 is built from 14 residues. Trimming took 3 bases from V and 5 from J, leaving 14 bases between them.

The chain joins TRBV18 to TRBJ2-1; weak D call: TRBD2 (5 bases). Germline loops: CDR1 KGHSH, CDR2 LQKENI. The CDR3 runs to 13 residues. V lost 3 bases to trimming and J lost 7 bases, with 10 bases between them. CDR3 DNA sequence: TGTGCCAGCTCACCTCCTTCGGGGAATGAGCAGTTCTTC. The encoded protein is CASSPPSGNEQFF.

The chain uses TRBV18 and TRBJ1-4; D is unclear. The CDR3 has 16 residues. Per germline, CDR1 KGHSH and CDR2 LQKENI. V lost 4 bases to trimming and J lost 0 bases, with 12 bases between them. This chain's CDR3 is CASSRTSGTTNEKLFF. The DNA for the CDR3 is TGTGCCAGCTCACGTACCTCAGGAACAACTAATGAAAAACTGTTTTTT.

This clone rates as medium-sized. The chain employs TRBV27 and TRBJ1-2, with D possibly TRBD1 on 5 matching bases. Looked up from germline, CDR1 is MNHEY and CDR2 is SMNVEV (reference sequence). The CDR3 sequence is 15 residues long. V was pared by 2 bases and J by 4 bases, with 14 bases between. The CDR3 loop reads CASSLAGGVSYGYTF. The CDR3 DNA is TGTGCCAGCAGTTTAGCGGGGGGAGTTAGCTATGGCTACACCTTC.

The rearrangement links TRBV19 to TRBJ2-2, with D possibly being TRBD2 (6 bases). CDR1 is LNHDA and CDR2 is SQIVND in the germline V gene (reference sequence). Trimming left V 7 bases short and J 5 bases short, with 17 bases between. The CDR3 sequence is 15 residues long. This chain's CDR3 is CASKRGIRTTGELFF. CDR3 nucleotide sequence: TGTGCCAGTAAGCGCGGGATACGGACTACCGGGGAGCTGTTTTTT.

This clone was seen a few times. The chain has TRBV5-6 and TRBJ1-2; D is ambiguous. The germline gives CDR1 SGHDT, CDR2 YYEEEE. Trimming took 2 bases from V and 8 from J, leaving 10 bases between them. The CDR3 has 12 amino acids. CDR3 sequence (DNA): TGTGCCAGCAGCTTTACGATGGTCGGCTACACCTTC. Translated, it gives CASSFTMVGYTF.

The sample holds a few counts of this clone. CDR3 sequence reads: CASKPRDTDSYEQYF. CDR3 DNA sequence: TGTGCCAGTAAGCCACGGGACACGGACTCCTACGAGCAGTACTTC. The genes are TRBV19 and TRBJ2-7, with D possibly matching TRBD1 (6 bases). The CDR3 extends over 15 amino acids. Germline loops: CDR1 LNHDA, CDR2 SQIVND (reference sequence). Trimming took 7 bases from V and 0 from J, leaving 16 bases between them.

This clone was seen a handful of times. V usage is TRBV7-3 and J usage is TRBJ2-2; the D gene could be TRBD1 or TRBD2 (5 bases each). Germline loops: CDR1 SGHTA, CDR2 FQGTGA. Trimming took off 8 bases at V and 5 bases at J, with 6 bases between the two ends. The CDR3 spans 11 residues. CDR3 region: CASGGTGELFF. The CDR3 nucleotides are TGTGCCAGCGGGGGAACCGGGGAGCTGTTTTTT.